Presented here are 10 T cell receptor beta chains from one specimen sequenced in a study of technical replicates of blood from four donors. Data came from immunoSEQ multiplex PCR; TCRdb stores just in-frame clones and leaves some out. Found here are 40,000 to 55,000 clones, 95% to 97% of them singletons; the top ten hold 0.39%. The specimen sequenced was T cells isolated from PBMCs. The receptors were sampled from a human donor in good health.

The rearrangement links TRBV28 to TRBJ2-4, with 9 bases matching TRBD2. This CDR3 has 16 residues. V gave up 4 bases and J gave up 9 bases; unmatched junction bases: 13. The germline V gene has CDR1 MDHEN and CDR2 SYDVKM. The CDR3 region is CASSCLPRGGICIQYF. CDR3 bases: TGTGCCAGCAGTTGCCTACCGCGGGGGGGGATTTGCATTCAGTACTTC.

This rearrangement joins TRBV4-1 to TRBJ2-2; D might be TRBD1 (5 bases). This CDR3 spans 16 amino acids. CDR1 and CDR2 (germline): MGHRA, YSYEKL. The germline V and J ends were trimmed by 0 bases and 3 bases, with 11 bases remaining between them. The CDR3 loop reads CASSQDSAGYTGELFF. DNA of the CDR3: TGCGCCAGCAGCCAAGATTCGGCAGGGTACACCGGGGAGCTGTTTTTT.

The chain is built from TRBV27 and TRBJ1-5; no definite D call. The V end lost 9 bases, the J end lost 0 bases, and 15 bases lay between the germline ends. This CDR3 is 15 amino acids long. The germline gives CDR1 MNHEY, CDR2 SMNVEV (reference sequence). CDR3 coding DNA: TGTGCCAGTCGAGTCACAGAATATAGCAATCAGCCCCAGCATTTT. Translation: CASRVTEYSNQPQHF.

The chain couples TRBV7-9 to TRBJ1-1, with a possible D match to TRBD1 (5 bases). Germline CDR1 and CDR2: SEHNR and FQNEAQ (reference sequence). The CDR3 extends over 15 amino acids. V gave up 4 bases and J gave up 4 bases, with 16 bases separating them. CDR3 DNA sequence: TGTGCCAGCAGCTGGGAGGGACGACGGAGCACTGAAGCTTTCTTT. It specifies CASSWEGRRSTEAFF.

The chain links TRBV25-1 to TRBJ2-7, with TRBD1 matching over 8 bases. The germline CDR1 and CDR2 sequences are MGHDK and SYGVNS. The CDR3 spans 12 residues. The V and J ends lost 6 bases and 3 bases, in that order; junction bases with no gene match: 1. CDR3 nucleotide sequence: TGTGCCAGCAGGGACAGGGTCTACGAGCAGTACTTC. It encodes CASRDRVYEQYF.

This chain connects TRBV6-1 to TRBJ2-7, with 7 positions matching TRBD1. V was pared by 5 bases and J by 0 bases, with 1 base of the junction left unmatched. CDR1 is MNHNS and CDR2 is SASEGT in the germline V gene. The CDR3 length is 13 residues. CDR3 loop: CASSWDSSYEQYF. As DNA, the CDR3 is TGTGCCAGCAGTTGGGACAGCTCCTACGAGCAGTACTTC.

The count of this clone is one. V gene TRBV10-2 combines with J gene TRBJ2-7, with unresolved D. Trimming removed 4 bases at V and 1 base at J, with 17 bases between. There are 16 residues in the CDR3. In germline, CDR1 is WSHSY, CDR2 SAAADI. DNA of the CDR3: TGCGCCAGCAGTGTCTTCGTGGGCGTTCCGTCCTACGAGCAGTACTTC. Its protein is CASSVFVGVPSYEQYF.

The rearrangement uses TRBV7-3 and TRBJ2-1; no definite D call. The V end was cut by 6 bases, the J end by 0 bases, with 18 bases between. This CDR3 has 17 residues. CDR1 SGHTA and CDR2 FQGTGA come from the germline V gene. Here the CDR3 DNA reads TGTGCCAGCAGTCCTCCACCCGGTTGGAGCTCCTACAATGAGCAGTTCTTC. Its protein product is CASSPPPGWSSYNEQFF.

The chain carries TRBV19 and TRBJ2-7; D is possibly TRBD1 (5 bases). Trimming stripped 3 bases from V and 0 bases from J, with 9 bases between. This CDR3 comprises 14 residues. Germline V gives CDR1 LNHDA, CDR2 SQIVND (reference sequence). Here the CDR3 DNA reads TGTGCCAGTAGTATGGGGCAGGGCTCCTACGAGCAGTACTTC. This sequence encodes CASSMGQGSYEQYF.

This chain uses TRBV6-5 with TRBJ2-7; no clear D gene. This CDR3 is 13 amino acids long. Trimming took 3 bases from V and 7 from J, leaving 13 bases between them. Germline CDR1 is MNHEY and CDR2 is SVGAGI. The CDR3 loop reads CASSYKESWEQYF. The CDR3 DNA is TGTGCCAGCAGTTATAAAGAGTCTTGGGAGCAGTACTTC.